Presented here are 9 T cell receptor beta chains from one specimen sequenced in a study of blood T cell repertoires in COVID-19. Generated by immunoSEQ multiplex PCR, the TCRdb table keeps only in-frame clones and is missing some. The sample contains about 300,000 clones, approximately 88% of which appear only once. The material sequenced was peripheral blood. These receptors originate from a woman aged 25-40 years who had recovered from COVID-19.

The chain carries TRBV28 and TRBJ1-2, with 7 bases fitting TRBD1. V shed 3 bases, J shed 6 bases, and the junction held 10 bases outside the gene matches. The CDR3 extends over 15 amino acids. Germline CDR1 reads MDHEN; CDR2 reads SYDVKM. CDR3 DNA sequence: TGTGCCAGCAGTTTTCTAGGGGGCCGTGCAAATGGCTACACCTTC. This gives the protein CASSFLGGRANGYTF.

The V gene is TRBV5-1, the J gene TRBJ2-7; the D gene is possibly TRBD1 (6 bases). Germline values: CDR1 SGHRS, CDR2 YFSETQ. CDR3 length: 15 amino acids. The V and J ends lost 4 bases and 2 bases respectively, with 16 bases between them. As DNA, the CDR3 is TGCGCCAGCAGCGTTGCCGGGACACCGACCTACGAGCAGTACTTC. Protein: CASSVAGTPTYEQYF.

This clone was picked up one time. The CDR3, as DNA: TGTGCCAGCAGCACGCGGGGGCATGGCTACACCTTC. Its protein is CASSTRGHGYTF. V and J are TRBV3-1 (or the pseudogene TRBV3-2) and TRBJ1-2; TRBD1 is a possible D gene (6 bases). The CDR3 is 12 amino acids. V lost 5 bases and J 6 bases, leaving 10 bases between the germline ends. In germline, CDR1 is LGHDT, CDR2 YNNKEL (reference sequence).

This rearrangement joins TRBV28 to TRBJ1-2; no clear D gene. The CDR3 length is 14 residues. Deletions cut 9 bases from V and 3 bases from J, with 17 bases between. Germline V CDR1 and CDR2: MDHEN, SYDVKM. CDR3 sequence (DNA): TGTGCCAGTAGCAGTTTGCGAGCCCACTATGGCTACACCTTC. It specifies CASSSLRAHYGYTF.

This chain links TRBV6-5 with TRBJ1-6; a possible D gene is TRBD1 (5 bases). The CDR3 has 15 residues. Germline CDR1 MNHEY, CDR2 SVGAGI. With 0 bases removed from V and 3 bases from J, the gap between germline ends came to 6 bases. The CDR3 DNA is TGTGCCAGCAGTTACTCTCAGGGCTATAATTCACCCCTCCACTTT. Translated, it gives CASSYSQGYNSPLHF.

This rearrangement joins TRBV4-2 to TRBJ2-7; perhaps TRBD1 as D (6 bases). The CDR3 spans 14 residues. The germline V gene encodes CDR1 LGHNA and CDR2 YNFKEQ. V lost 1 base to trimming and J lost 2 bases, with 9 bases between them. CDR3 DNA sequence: TGTGCCAGCAGCCAAGGACAGGAGACCTACGAGCAGTACTTC. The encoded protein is CASSQGQETYEQYF.

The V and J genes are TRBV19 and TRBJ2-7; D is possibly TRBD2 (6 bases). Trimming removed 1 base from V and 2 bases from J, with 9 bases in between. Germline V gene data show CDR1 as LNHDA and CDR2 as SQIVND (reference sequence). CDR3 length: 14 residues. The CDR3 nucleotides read TGTGCCAGTAGTATAGGGCCGGGGGCCTACGAGCAGTACTTC. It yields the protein CASSIGPGAYEQYF. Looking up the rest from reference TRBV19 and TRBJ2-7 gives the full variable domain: DGGITQSPKYLFRKEGQNVTLSCEQNLNHDAMYWYRQDPGQGLRLIYYSQIVNDFQKGDIAEGYSVSREKKESFPLTVTSAQKNPTAFYLCASSIGPGAYEQYFGPGTRLTVT.

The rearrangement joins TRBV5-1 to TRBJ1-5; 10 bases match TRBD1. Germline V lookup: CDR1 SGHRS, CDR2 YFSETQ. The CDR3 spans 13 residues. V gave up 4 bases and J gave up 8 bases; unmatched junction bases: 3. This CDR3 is CASSPGTGEPQHF. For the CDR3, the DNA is TGCGCCAGCAGCCCGGGGACAGGGGAGCCCCAGCATTTT.

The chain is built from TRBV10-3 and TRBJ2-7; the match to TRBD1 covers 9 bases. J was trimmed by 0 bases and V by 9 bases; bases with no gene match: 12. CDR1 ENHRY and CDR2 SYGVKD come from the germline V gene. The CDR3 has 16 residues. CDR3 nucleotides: TGTGCCATTTCCGGGACAGGGACATCCTCCTCCTACGAGCAGTACTTC. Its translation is CAISGTGTSSSYEQYF.